The clone carrying this TCR beta chain was counted a few times. The antigen remains undetermined. With duration under 3 months, ophthalmopathy was active: Clinical Activity Score at least 3, NOSPECS at least 4. After removal of 5 bases from V and 0 bases from J, the junction contained 9 bases not matched to a gene. CDR3 length: 17 residues. Germline V gene lookup returns CDR1 KGHSH and CDR2 LQKENI. This sample is drawn from a study of T cells in Graves' hyperthyroidism and ophthalmopathy. Points from the study as a whole: Model output signaled ophthalmopathy a median 6.5 months ahead of onset. Among clonotypes expanded in thyroid above 0.001, most were also found in blood.

Amplification targeted TCR beta CDR3 regions from RNA transcripts. TCR CDR3 regions were first amplified by RT-PCR with HTBI primers. TCRdb re-called the multiplex PCR reads through MiXCR, storing one row per CDR3 protein. This sample has about 640,000 distinct CDR3 sequences, with about a fifth found just once. Material: blood. This sequence originates from a young man with Graves' ophthalmopathy. The chain carries TRBV18 and TRBJ2-7; 11 nucleotides align to TRBD2. The CDR3 reads CASSSASGTSGSYEQYF. The CDR3 DNA reads as TGTGCCAGCTCATCAGCCTCCGGGACTAGCGGCTCCTACGAGCAGTACTTC.